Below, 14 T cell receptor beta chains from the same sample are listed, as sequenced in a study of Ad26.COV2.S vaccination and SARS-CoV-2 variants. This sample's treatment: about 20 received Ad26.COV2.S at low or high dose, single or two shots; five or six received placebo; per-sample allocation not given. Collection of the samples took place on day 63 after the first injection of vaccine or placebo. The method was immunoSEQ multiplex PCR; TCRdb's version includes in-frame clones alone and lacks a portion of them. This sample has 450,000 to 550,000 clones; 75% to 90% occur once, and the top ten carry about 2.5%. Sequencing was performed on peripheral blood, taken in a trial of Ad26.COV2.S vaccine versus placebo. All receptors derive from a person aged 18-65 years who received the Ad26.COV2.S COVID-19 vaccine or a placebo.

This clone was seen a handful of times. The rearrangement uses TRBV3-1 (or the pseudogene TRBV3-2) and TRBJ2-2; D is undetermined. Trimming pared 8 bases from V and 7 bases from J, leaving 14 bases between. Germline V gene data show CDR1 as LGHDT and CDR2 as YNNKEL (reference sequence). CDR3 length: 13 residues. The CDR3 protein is CASGRILSGELFF. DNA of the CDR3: TGTGCCAGCGGAAGGATATTGAGCGGGGAGCTGTTTTTT.

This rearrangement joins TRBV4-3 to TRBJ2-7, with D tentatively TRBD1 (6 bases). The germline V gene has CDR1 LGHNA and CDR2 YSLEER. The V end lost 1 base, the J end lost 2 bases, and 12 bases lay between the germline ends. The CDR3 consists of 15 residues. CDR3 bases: TGCGCCAGCAGCCAAGCCCAGGACAGAACCTACGAGCAGTACTTC. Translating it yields CASSQAQDRTYEQYF.

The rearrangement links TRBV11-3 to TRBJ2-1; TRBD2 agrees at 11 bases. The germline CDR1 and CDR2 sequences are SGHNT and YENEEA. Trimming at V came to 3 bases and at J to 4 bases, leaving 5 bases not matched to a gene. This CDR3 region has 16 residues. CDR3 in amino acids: CASSLGLAEFYNEQFF. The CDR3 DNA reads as TGTGCCAGCAGCTTGGGACTAGCGGAGTTTTACAATGAGCAGTTCTTC.

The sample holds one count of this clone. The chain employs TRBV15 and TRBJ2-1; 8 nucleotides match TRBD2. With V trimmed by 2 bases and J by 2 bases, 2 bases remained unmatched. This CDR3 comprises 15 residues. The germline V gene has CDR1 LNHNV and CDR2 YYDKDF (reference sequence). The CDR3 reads CATSRLAGPYNEQFF. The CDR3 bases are TGTGCCACCAGCAGACTAGCGGGCCCCTACAATGAGCAGTTCTTC. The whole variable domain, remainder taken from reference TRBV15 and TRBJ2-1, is DAMVIQNPRYQVTQFGKPVTLSCSQTLNHNVMYWYQQKSSQAPKLLFHYYDKDFNNEADTPDNFQSRRPNTSFCFLDIRSPGLGDTAMYLCATSRLAGPYNEQFFGPGTRLTVL.

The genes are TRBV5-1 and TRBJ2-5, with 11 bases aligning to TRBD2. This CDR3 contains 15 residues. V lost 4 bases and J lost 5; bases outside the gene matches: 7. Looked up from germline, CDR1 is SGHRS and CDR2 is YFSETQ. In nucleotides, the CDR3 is TGCGCCAGCAGCGTATTAGCGGGGGGGCAGGAGACCCAGTACTTC. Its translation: CASSVLAGGQETQYF.

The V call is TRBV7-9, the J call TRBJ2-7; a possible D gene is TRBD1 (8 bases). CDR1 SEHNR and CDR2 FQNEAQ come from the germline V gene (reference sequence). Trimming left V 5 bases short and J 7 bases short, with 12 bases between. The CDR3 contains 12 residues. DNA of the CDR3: TGTGCCAGCAGCGGACAGGGAGGGGAGCAGTACTTC. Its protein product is CASSGQGGEQYF.

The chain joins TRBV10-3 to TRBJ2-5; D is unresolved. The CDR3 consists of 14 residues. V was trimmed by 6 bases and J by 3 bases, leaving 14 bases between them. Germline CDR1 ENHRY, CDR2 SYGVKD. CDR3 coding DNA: TGTGCCATCAGGGGCAGCGTCAATGAAGAGACCCAGTACTTC. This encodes CAIRGSVNEETQYF.

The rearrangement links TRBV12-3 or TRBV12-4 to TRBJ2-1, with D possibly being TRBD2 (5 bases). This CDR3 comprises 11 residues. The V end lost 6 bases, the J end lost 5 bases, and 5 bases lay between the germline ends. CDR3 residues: CASREDNEQFF. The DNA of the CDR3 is TGTGCCAGCAGGGAGGACAATGAGCAGTTCTTC.

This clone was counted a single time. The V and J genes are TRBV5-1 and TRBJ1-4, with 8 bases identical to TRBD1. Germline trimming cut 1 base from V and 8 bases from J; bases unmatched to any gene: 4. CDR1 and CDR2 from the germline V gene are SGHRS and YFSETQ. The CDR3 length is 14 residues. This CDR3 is CASSLRQGFEKLFF. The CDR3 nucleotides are TGCGCCAGCAGCTTGAGACAGGGGTTCGAAAAACTGTTTTTT.

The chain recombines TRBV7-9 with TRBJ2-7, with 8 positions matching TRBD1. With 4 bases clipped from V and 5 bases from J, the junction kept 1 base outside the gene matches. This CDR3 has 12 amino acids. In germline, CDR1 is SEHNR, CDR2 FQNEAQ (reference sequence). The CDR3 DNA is TGTGCCAGCAGCTGGACAGGGAACGAGCAGTACTTC. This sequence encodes CASSWTGNEQYF.

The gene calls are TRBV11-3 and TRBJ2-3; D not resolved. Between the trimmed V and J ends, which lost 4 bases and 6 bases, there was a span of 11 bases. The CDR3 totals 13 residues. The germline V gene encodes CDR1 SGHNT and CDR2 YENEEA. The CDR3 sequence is CASSSLNWDTQYF. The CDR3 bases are TGTGCCAGCAGCTCTCTAAACTGGGATACGCAGTATTTT.

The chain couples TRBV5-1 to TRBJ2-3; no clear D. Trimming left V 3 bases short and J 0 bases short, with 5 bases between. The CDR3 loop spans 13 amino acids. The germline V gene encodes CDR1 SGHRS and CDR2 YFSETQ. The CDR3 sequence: CASSWQSTDTQYF. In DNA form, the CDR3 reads TGCGCCAGCAGCTGGCAGAGCACAGATACGCAGTATTTT.

The CDR3 DNA is TGCGCCAGCAGCCCCCTCGGACAGGGCCTCCACTTT. This gives the protein CASSPLGQGLHF. This chain links TRBV5-1 with TRBJ1-6; 8 bases are a match to TRBD1. The CDR3 consists of 12 residues. Germline values: CDR1 SGHRS, CDR2 YFSETQ. The V gene end was trimmed by 4 bases and the J gene end by 15 bases; junction bases not matched to a gene: 6.

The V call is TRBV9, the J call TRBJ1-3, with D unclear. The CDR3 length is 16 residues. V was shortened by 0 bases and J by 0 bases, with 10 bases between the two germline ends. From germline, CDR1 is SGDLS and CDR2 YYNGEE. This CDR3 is CASSVEGGLSGNTIYF. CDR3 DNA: TGTGCCAGCAGCGTAGAGGGCGGCCTCTCTGGAAACACCATATATTTT.